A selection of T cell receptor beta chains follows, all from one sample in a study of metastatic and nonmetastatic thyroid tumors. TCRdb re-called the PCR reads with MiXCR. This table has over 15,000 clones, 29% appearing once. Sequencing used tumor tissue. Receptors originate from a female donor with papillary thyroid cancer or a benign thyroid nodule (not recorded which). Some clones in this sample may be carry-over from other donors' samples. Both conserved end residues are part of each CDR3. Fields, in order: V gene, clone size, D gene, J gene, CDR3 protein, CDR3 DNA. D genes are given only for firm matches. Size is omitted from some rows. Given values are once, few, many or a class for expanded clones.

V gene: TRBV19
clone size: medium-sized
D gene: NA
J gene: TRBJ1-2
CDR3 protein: CASSIGVGSYANYGYTF
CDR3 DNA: TGTGCCAGTAGTATCGGGGTCGGATCCTACGCTAACTATGGCTACACCTTC

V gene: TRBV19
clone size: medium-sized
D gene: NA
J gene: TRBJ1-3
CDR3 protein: CASRKTGSGNTIYF
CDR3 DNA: TGTGCCAGTAGGAAAACAGGGTCCGGAAACACCATATATTTT

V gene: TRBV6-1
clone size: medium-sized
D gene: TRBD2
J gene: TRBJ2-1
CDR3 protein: CASSERTGRGYNEQFF
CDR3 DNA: TGTGCCAGCAGTGAAAGGACCGGGAGGGGCTACAATGAGCAGTTCTTC

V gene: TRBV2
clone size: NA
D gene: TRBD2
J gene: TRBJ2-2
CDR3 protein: CASSVRGAGGPGELFF
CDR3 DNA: TGTGCCAGCAGTGTCCGAGGAGCGGGAGGGCCCGGGGAGCTGTTTTTT

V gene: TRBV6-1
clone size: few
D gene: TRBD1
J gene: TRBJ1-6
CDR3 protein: CASSGTGDSPLHF
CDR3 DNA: TGTGCCAGCAGTGGTACAGGGGACTCACCCCTCCACTTT

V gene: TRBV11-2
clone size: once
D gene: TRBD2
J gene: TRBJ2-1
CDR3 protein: CASSSLAGSSYNEQFF
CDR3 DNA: TGTGCCAGCAGCTCCCTAGCGGGAAGCTCCTACAATGAGCAGTTCTTC

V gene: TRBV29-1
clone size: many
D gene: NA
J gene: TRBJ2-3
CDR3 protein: CSVLNLSTDTQYF
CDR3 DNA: TGCAGCGTTCTAAATCTTAGCACAGATACGCAGTATTTT

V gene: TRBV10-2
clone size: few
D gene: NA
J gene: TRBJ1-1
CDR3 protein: CASSDRGMRGTEAFF
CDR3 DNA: TGCGCCAGCAGTGATCGCGGGATGAGGGGGACTGAAGCTTTCTTT

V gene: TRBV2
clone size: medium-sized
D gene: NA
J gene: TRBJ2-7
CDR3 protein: CASSEGQSEQYF
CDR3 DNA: TGTGCCAGCAGTGAAGGGCAGTCCGAGCAGTACTTC

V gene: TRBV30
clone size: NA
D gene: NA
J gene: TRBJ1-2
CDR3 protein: CAWSVGHWDGYTF
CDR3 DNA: TGTGCCTGGAGTGTAGGACATTGGGATGGCTACACCTTC

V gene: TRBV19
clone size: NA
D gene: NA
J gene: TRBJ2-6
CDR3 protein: CASSITGSGANVLTF
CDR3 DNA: TGTGCCAGTAGTATTACAGGGTCTGGGGCCAACGTCCTGACTTTC

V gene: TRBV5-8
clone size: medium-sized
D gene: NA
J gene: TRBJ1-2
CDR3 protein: CASSIRNFGRFGYTF
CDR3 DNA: TGTGCCAGCAGCATTAGGAACTTCGGGCGGTTCGGCTACACCTTC

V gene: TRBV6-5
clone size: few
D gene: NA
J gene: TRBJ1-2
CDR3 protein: CASSYGQHYGYTF
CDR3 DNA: TGTGCCAGCAGTTACGGACAGCACTATGGCTACACCTTC

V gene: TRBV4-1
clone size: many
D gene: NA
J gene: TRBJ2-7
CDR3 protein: CASSLGAGGGHYEQYF
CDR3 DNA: TGCGCCAGCAGCCTCGGAGCCGGGGGCGGGCACTACGAGCAGTACTTC

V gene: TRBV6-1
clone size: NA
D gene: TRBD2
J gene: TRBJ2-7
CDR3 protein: CASSGQGLAAWVYEQYF
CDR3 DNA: TGTGCCAGCAGCGGGCAGGGACTAGCGGCATGGGTTTACGAGCAGTACTTC

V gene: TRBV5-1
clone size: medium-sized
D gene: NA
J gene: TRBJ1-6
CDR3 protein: CASSLRGLQGRGSPLHF
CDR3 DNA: TGCGCCAGCAGCTTACGAGGATTACAGGGTCGGGGTTCACCCCTCCACTTT

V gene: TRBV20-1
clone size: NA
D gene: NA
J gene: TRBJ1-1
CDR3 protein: CSAGKGGINTEAFF
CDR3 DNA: TGCAGTGCTGGGAAGGGGGGGATCAACACTGAAGCTTTCTTT

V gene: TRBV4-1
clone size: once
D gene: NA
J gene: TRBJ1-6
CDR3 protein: CASSQGVQGTHRNSPLHF
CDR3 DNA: TGCGCCAGCAGCCAAGGAGTGCAGGGGACCCATCGGAATTCACCCCTCCACTTT

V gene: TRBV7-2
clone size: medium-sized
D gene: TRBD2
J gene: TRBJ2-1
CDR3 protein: CASSSLAGGPAEQFF
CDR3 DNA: TGTGCCAGCAGCTCGTTAGCGGGAGGGCCCGCTGAGCAGTTCTTC

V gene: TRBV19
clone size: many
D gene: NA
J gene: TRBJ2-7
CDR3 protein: CASRGDSYEQYF
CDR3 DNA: TGTGCCAGTAGGGGGGACTCCTACGAGCAGTACTTC

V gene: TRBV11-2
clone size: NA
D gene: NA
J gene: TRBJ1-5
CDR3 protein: CASSTGNQPQHF
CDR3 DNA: TGTGCCAGCAGCACGGGGAATCAGCCCCAGCATTTT

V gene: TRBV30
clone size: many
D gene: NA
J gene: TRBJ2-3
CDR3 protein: CAWSSRDSFTDTQYF
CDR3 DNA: TGTGCCTGGAGTAGTCGGGACTCCTTTACAGATACGCAGTATTTT

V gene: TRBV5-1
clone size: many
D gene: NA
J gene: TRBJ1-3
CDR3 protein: CASSLEDPSGNTIYF
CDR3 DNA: TGCGCCAGCAGCTTGGAGGACCCCTCTGGAAACACCATATATTTT

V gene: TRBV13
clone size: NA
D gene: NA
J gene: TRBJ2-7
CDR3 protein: CASSGAPGAYEQYF
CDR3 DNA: TGTGCCAGCAGCGGGGCTCCCGGGGCCTACGAGCAGTACTTC

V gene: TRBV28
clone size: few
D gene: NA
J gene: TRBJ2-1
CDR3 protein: CASSFRHYNEQFF
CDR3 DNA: TGTGCCAGCAGTTTTCGTCATTACAATGAGCAGTTCTTC

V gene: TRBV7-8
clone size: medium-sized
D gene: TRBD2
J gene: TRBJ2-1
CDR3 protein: CASSSPRVGEGSYNEQFF
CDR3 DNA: TGTGCCAGCAGCTCCCCAAGGGTCGGGGAGGGGTCCTACAATGAGCAGTTCTTC

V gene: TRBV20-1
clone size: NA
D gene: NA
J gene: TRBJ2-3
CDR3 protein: CSARRPLTDTQYF
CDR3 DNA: TGCAGTGCTAGGCGGCCGCTCACAGATACGCAGTATTTT

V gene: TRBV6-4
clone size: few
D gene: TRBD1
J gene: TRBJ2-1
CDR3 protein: CASSAGTGNYNEQFF
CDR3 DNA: TGTGCCAGCAGCGCCGGGACAGGGAATTACAATGAGCAGTTCTTC

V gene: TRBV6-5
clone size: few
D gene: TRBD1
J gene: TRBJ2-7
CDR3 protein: CASSYSRDRGYEQYF
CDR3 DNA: TGTGCCAGCAGTTACTCGAGAGACAGGGGCTACGAGCAGTACTTC

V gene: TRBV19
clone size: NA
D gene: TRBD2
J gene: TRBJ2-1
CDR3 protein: CASKGTSGISYNEQFF
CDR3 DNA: TGTGCCAGCAAAGGGACTAGCGGGATCTCCTACAATGAGCAGTTCTTC

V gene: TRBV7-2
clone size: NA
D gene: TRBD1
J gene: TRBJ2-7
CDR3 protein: CASSPLGTGADEQYF
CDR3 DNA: TGTGCCAGCAGCCCGCTTGGGACAGGGGCCGACGAGCAGTACTTC

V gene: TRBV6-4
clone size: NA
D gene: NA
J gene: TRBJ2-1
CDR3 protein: CASSDGAGPNEQFF
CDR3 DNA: TGTGCCAGCAGTGACGGGGCGGGACCTAATGAGCAGTTCTTC

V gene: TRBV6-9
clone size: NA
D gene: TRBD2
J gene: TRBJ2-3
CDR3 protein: CASSYTSGSDTQYF
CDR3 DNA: TGTGCCAGCAGTTATACTAGCGGGAGTGATACGCAGTATTTT

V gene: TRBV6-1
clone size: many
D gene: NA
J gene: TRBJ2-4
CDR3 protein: CASSPNPGTGLAKNIQYF
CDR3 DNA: TGTGCCAGCAGTCCAAACCCCGGGACTGGGCTAGCCAAAAACATTCAGTACTTC

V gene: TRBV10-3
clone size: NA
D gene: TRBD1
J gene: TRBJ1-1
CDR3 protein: CAISEPGQGPTEAVF
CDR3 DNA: TGTGCCATCAGTGAACCGGGACAGGGGCCAACTGAAGCTGTCTTT

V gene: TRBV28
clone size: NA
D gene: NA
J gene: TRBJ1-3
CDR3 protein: CASSGGPTSGNTIYF
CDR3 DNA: TGTGCCAGCAGCGGAGGACCGACCTCTGGAAACACCATATATTTT

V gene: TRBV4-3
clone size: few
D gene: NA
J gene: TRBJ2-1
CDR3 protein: CASSQDAAGNEQFF
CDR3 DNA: TGCGCCAGCAGCCAAGACGCCGCAGGCAATGAGCAGTTCTTC

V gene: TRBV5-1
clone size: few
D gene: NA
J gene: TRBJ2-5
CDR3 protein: CASSLVQGRGEQETQYF
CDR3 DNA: TGCGCCAGCAGCTTGGTCCAGGGCAGGGGGGAACAAGAGACCCAGTACTTC